This T cell receptor (beta chain) was captured in a study of PD-1 blockade in classical Hodgkin lymphoma (dated by TCRdb to 2020 to 2022). A note on the overall study: Nivolumab dosing was 3 mg/kg intravenously every 2 weeks, continuing until either disease progression or unacceptable toxicity. A peripheral blood immune signature of response to PD-1 blockade in classical Hodgkin lymphoma was defined using TCR beta sequencing and CyTOF.

Per the publication, the time point label means: cycle 2 day 1 (C2D1) of nivolumab. Every trial patient had relapsed following autologous stem cell transplantation, and prior brentuximab vedotin exposure was what differed among cohorts A, B and C. The trial cohort included 55 to 65 patients with relapsed/refractory classical Hodgkin lymphoma, and each patient had a best overall response of complete response, partial response or progressive disease. Single-agent nivolumab was administered to trial patients in the multi-cohort phase II CheckMate 205 trial. An independent review committee assessed best overall response using the 2007 International Working Group response criteria. Trial PBMCs were collected just before the start of nivolumab (C1D1) and during therapy at cycle 2 day 1 and cycle 4 day 1. Peripheral blood was collected in 8 mL Vacutainer Cell Preparation Tubes, from which PBMCs were isolated by centrifugation and then cryopreserved.

The full study reports these points: Baseline TCR diversity was reported to be lower in newly diagnosed patients than in healthy donors, and even lower in relapsed/refractory patients. The study was limited to a single clinical trial cohort, and causes of repertoire differences, possibly disease activity or prior therapy, remained undefined. Trial patients with a complete response had baseline diversity similar to that of newly diagnosed patients, while partial responders and progressors had significantly lower diversity. A significant rise by C4D1 was seen in CD4+ but not CD8+ TCR diversity (p=0.0027 vs p=0.16), with the rise being most apparent in complete responders (p=0.02). Lower diversity was observed in patients in whom nivolumab was started less than 1 year after ASCT, and these patients were excluded from later analyses so that confounding by immune reconstitution would be avoided.

Genomic DNA was isolated using the Qiagen DNeasy kit from unsorted PBMCs as well as from negatively selected CD4+ and CD8+ fractions. Using primers that anneal to V and J segments, immunoSEQ multiplex PCR amplified the TCR beta CDR3 regions. A synthetic immune receptor repertoire was used to minimize amplification bias, and any remaining bias was removed computationally after sequencing. The paper's processing steps were these. Custom Python scripts were used to quantify repertoire diversity as the Shannon entropy index. Unsorted, CD4+ and CD8+ repertoires were examined separately, except in combined analyses, for which CD4+ and CD8+ sequences were merged in silico. Clonal expansion was defined as a frequency increase of at least 2-fold after treatment compared with C1D1, and clones undetected at baseline were assigned a pseudocount of 0.5. Singleton clones were defined as clones with 0 or 1 copy at C1D1, and non-singleton clones were defined as clones with 2 or more copies. Clones expanded in unsorted samples were assigned a CD4+, CD8+ or unknown annotation through matching of protein sequences in sorted samples from the same patient. Diversity changes from C1D1 to C4D1 were tested in paired samples using Wilcoxon tests. Drawn from immuneACCESS, this table holds only the in-frame rearrangements with V and J called that TCRdb kept. Clones are partly lost; checked studies trace under half to an unresolved V gene and leave the rest unexplained. D and trimming were read from the DNA, whereas the V and J calls and clone size are those reported in that table. The sample contains 20,000 to 30,000 clones, about four fifths of them found a single time. The ten largest clones capture around a fifth of the sample.

This clone was observed a single time. Its binding antigen is unknown. Nothing much larger sits one base from this clone, and base qualities are not available. Specimen: peripheral blood mononuclear cells (PBMCs), collected before the second cycle of nivolumab. The clonotype was recovered from a human donor with classical Hodgkin lymphoma.

The DNA reads as follows: TGTGCCTGGAGTACGGGGGGCCGCGGTCAGCCCCAGCATTTT. It translates to CAWSTGGRGQPQHF. Recombination joined TRBV30 with TRBJ1-5, and TRBD1 may be the D gene, going by 6 matching bases. The CDR3 sequence holds 14 residues, the cysteine and phenylalanine included. The sequence is cut down to CDR3 DNA, 42 bases in frame from base 1. The junction shows trimming of 2 bases on V and 6 bases on J, plus 14 bases between the germline ends. As encoded in the germline V gene (reference sequence), CDR1 is GTSNPN while CDR2 is SVGIG.